The T cell receptor (beta chain) under discussion was sequenced for a study of cytomegalovirus exposure and HLA in healthy donors. This clone was seen only once. This PCR relied on a set of 60 Vbeta primers and 13 Jbeta primers. TCRdb's copy holds only in-frame clones and misses some; the assay was immunoSEQ multiplex PCR. The sample carries approximately 190,000 clones, 84% recorded once. Sequenced sample: PBMCs. This TCR came from a woman in her 50s in good health and CMV-seropositive.

The CDR3 protein is CASTGSQISYEQYF. In nucleotides, the CDR3 is TGTGCCAGCACCGGGAGCCAAATCTCCTACGAGCAGTACTTC. This chain uses TRBV7-9 with TRBJ2-7, with D maybe TRBD2 (6 bases). Trimming pared 7 bases from V and 0 bases from J, leaving 13 bases between. The CDR3 length is 14 residues. Germline V lookup: CDR1 SEHNR, CDR2 FQNEAQ (reference sequence).